Below are 32 T cell receptor beta chains sequenced from a single sample in a study of T cell responses to AZD1222 COVID-19 vaccine. The protocol was immunoSEQ multiplex PCR, while the TCRdb copy is restricted to in-frame clones and leaves out a portion. The sample shows 89,000 or so clones, just over 85% of them seen only once. The specimen was peripheral blood, collected 28 days after the second AZD1222 dose. Receptors were obtained from an adult who received the AZD1222 COVID-19 vaccine.

The chain combines TRBV19 with TRBJ1-4; D is ambiguous. Germline lookup yields CDR1 LNHDA and CDR2 SQIVND (reference sequence). The CDR3 has 13 amino acids. Between the trimmed V and J ends, which lost 5 bases and 5 bases, there was a span of 9 bases. This CDR3 is CASSARSNEKLFF. CDR3 DNA sequence: TGTGCCAGTAGTGCCAGGTCGAATGAAAAACTGTTTTTT.

The chain combines TRBV28 with TRBJ1-6; TRBD1 aligns across 9 bases. Germline V gene sequence: CDR1 MDHEN, CDR2 SYDVKM. The V and J ends lost 5 bases and 3 bases, in that order; junction bases with no gene match: 2. The CDR3 has 15 amino acids. CDR3 sequence: CASSGGQGYNSPLHF. In DNA, the CDR3 is TGTGCCAGCAGTGGGGGACAGGGCTATAATTCACCCCTCCACTTT.

CDR3 sequence reads: CASSRDGLTDTQYF. CDR3 DNA: TGTGCCAGCAGCCGAGACGGACTCACAGATACGCAGTATTTT. The chain joins TRBV3-1 (or the pseudogene TRBV3-2) to TRBJ2-3, with a possible D match to TRBD2 (5 bases). V was pared by 4 bases and J by 2 bases, with 10 bases between. Per the germline V gene, CDR1 is LGHDT and CDR2 is YNNKEL (reference sequence). The CDR3 contains 14 residues.

The CDR3 DNA reads as TGTGCCAGCAGTTTTATGGGACAGGGGCATGAAGCTTTCTTT. The encoded protein is CASSFMGQGHEAFF. The genes are TRBV5-6 and TRBJ1-1; 10 bases fit TRBD1. Germline CDR1 and CDR2: SGHDT and YYEEEE. This CDR3 region has 14 residues. V lost 5 bases, J lost 7 bases, and 8 bases stayed unmatched.

V gene TRBV27 combines with J gene TRBJ2-2, with TRBD2 matching over 10 bases. Germline V gene sequence: CDR1 MNHEY, CDR2 SMNVEV (reference sequence). The junction had 7 bases not matched to a gene; V was cut back by 4 bases and J by 5 bases. This CDR3 is built from 16 residues. CDR3 amino acids: CASSWAGTSATGELFF. CDR3 coding DNA: TGTGCCAGCAGTTGGGCCGGGACTAGCGCAACCGGGGAGCTGTTTTTT.

The chain carries TRBV9 and TRBJ1-2; the D gene is possibly TRBD1 (5 bases). Germline values: CDR1 SGDLS, CDR2 YYNGEE. The V and J ends lost 3 bases and 8 bases respectively, with 20 bases between them. The CDR3 sequence is 15 residues long. The CDR3 is CASSGPPDTVMGYTF. The CDR3 coding sequence is TGTGCCAGCAGCGGTCCCCCGGACACAGTCATGGGCTACACCTTC.

The V gene is TRBV27, the J gene TRBJ2-5; TRBD2 matches 12 bases. With 6 bases clipped from V and 2 bases from J, the junction kept 16 bases outside the gene matches. Germline V gene sequence: CDR1 MNHEY, CDR2 SMNVEV (reference sequence). CDR3 size: 19 residues. The CDR3 DNA reads as TGTGCCAGCAGCCGGGGGGGGATTGCAGGACTAGCGGGACAAGAGACCCAGTACTTC. It codes for CASSRGGIAGLAGQETQYF.

This rearrangement joins TRBV5-6 to TRBJ1-6, with TRBD1 identical over 10 bases. J was trimmed by 6 bases and V by 4 bases; bases with no gene match: 7. Germline V gene lookup returns CDR1 SGHDT and CDR2 YYEEEE. The CDR3 spans 16 residues. CDR3 sequence (DNA): TGTGCCAGCAGCACAAAAAGACAGGGGGCTAATTCACCCCTCCACTTT. Translation: CASSTKRQGANSPLHF.

This sequence joins TRBV7-2 and TRBJ1-1; D is perhaps TRBD1 (6 bases). V dropped 0 bases and J dropped 4 bases, with 21 bases sitting between them. CDR1 is SGHTA and CDR2 is FQGNSA in the germline V gene. The CDR3 is made up of 18 amino acids. The CDR3 nucleotides read TGTGCCAGCAGCTTAGCCGACCAGGGGTACAAGTCGACCACTGAAGCTTTCTTT. Residues: CASSLADQGYKSTTEAFF.

The chain carries TRBV4-2 and TRBJ2-5, with TRBD2 identical over 8 bases. The germline gives CDR1 LGHNA, CDR2 YNFKEQ. V was clipped by 1 base and J by 3 bases; unmatched bases: 7. CDR3 length: 16 residues. The CDR3, as DNA: TGTGCCAGCAGCCAAGCATGGAGCGGGAGTGAAGAGACCCAGTACTTC. It yields the protein CASSQAWSGSEETQYF.

The CDR3 loop reads CASSYVWARTTEAFF. The CDR3 DNA is TGTGCCAGCAGTTACGTGTGGGCTCGAACGACTGAAGCTTTCTTT. The chain combines TRBV6-5 with TRBJ1-1; D uncertain. CDR1 and CDR2 (germline): MNHEY, SVGAGI. V was clipped by 2 bases and J by 5 bases, with 15 bases between them. CDR3 length: 15 residues.

The chain uses TRBV9 and TRBJ1-6; D remains ambiguous. Trimming cost V 3 bases and J 6 bases, with 16 bases left between them. The CDR3 runs 16 residues. Germline values: CDR1 SGDLS, CDR2 YYNGEE. CDR3 DNA sequence: TGTGCCAGCAGCGCCCTACTCGATTCGGGTAATTCACCCCTCCACTTT. It translates to CASSALLDSGNSPLHF.

The chain uses TRBV9 and TRBJ1-2, with D possibly matching TRBD1 (5 bases). The V gene lost 2 bases and the J gene lost 4 bases, with 15 bases spanning the gap. The CDR3 contains 15 residues. Germline loops: CDR1 SGDLS, CDR2 YYNGEE. CDR3 loop: CASSVSRQLIYGYTF. Here the CDR3 DNA reads TGTGCCAGCAGCGTTTCTAGACAGCTCATCTATGGCTACACCTTC.

J is TRBJ2-2 and V is TRBV10-2; a weak D match, TRBD2 (6 bases). V was cut by 0 bases and J by 7 bases, with 15 bases left in between. The CDR3 totals 16 residues. Germline V gene data show CDR1 as WSHSY and CDR2 as SAAADI. The CDR3 region is CASSESAGTWGGELFF. The CDR3 DNA sequence: TGCGCCAGCAGTGAGTCGGCGGGGACGTGGGGCGGGGAGCTGTTTTTT.

The chain links TRBV2 to TRBJ2-7, with 9 bases fitting TRBD1. The V and J ends lost 6 bases and 6 bases, in that order; junction bases with no gene match: 9. The CDR3 loop spans 14 amino acids. Germline V gene sequence: CDR1 SNHLY, CDR2 FYNNEI. This chain's CDR3 is CASRETGTGSEQYF. For the CDR3, the DNA is TGTGCCAGCAGGGAGACCGGGACAGGGAGCGAGCAGTACTTC.

J is TRBJ2-7 and V is TRBV2, with D possibly matching TRBD2 (5 bases). The CDR3 has 13 amino acids. Germline V gene data show CDR1 as SNHLY and CDR2 as FYNNEI. V gave up 3 bases and J gave up 1 base, with 7 bases separating them. CDR3 in DNA: TGTGCCAGCAGTGATGGCGGGTCCTACGAGCAGTACTTC. Amino acids: CASSDGGSYEQYF.

The gene calls are TRBV10-3 and TRBJ1-5, with 7 nucleotides matching TRBD1. The CDR3 extends over 13 amino acids. The V gene's germline CDR1 is ENHRY and CDR2 SYGVKD. Trimming removed 5 bases from V and 4 bases from J; junction bases left unmatched: 2. The DNA for the CDR3 is TGTGCCATCAGTCCAGGGGGAAATCAGCCCCAGCATTTT. Translated: CAISPGGNQPQHF.

The V and J genes are TRBV7-8 and TRBJ2-7, with D maybe TRBD1 (6 bases). The V gene's germline CDR1 is SGHVS and CDR2 FQNEAQ. This CDR3 is 15 amino acids long. Trimming shortened V by 6 bases and J by 2 bases, and 17 bases separated the two germline ends. The CDR3, as DNA: TGTGCCAGCAGTCGAGGACAGCCCCCCACCTACGAGCAGTACTTC. Translated: CASSRGQPPTYEQYF.

This rearrangement joins TRBV28 to TRBJ1-4, with a weak D call TRBD1 (5 bases). V was pared by 6 bases and J by 8 bases, with 16 bases between. The CDR3 is 14 residues long. Germline CDR1 is MDHEN and CDR2 is SYDVKM. The CDR3 loop is CASSPRDLREKLFF. CDR3 DNA sequence: TGTGCCAGCAGCCCCAGGGACCTACGAGAAAAACTGTTTTTT. The whole variable domain, filled in from reference TRBV28 and TRBJ1-4, reads DVKVTQSSRYLVKRTGEKVFLECVQDMDHENMFWYRQDPGLGLRLIYFSYDVKMKEKGDIPEGYSVSREKKERFSLILESASTNQTSMYLCASSPRDLREKLFFGSGTQLSVL.

This clone was seen a handful of times. The genes are TRBV19 and TRBJ1-6; D may be TRBD1 (5 bases). The V end was cut by 3 bases, the J end by 14 bases, with 17 bases between. The CDR3 loop spans 14 amino acids. Germline CDR1 LNHDA, CDR2 SQIVND (reference sequence). The CDR3 DNA reads as TGTGCCAGTAGTATGGTGGCAGGGCCTCGGGCCCTCCACTTT. This gives the protein CASSMVAGPRALHF.

This chain uses TRBV6-5 with TRBJ2-7; 8 bases match TRBD1. This CDR3 is 14 amino acids long. The germline V gene has CDR1 MNHEY and CDR2 SVGAGI. The V gene end was trimmed by 7 bases and the J gene end by 2 bases; junction bases not matched to a gene: 7. DNA of the CDR3: TGTGCCAGCACCCTGGACAGGGCCACCTACGAGCAGTACTTC. Amino acids: CASTLDRATYEQYF.

This chain connects TRBV28 to TRBJ2-7; 10 bases agree with TRBD1. Germline V CDR1 and CDR2: MDHEN, SYDVKM. This CDR3 contains 16 residues. With V trimmed by 7 bases and J by 3 bases, 12 bases remained unmatched. DNA of the CDR3: TGTGCCAGCACCACCATCATCGGACAGGGGGTCTACGAGCAGTACTTC. Translating it yields CASTTIIGQGVYEQYF.

In this sample, this clone turned up once. This chain uses TRBV3-1 (or the pseudogene TRBV3-2) with TRBJ2-7; unclear D gene. Looked up from germline, CDR1 is LGHDT and CDR2 is YNNKEL (reference sequence). CDR3 length: 13 amino acids. V lost 4 bases, J lost 1 base, and 8 bases lay in between. As DNA, the CDR3 is TGTGCCAGCAGCCCGGCGCGGTCCTACGAGCAGTACTTC. Translation gives CASSPARSYEQYF.

The CDR3 loop is CASSMGAGTEAFF. The CDR3, as DNA: TGTGCCAGTAGTATGGGGGCGGGCACTGAAGCTTTCTTT. J is TRBJ1-1 and V is TRBV19; TRBD1 is a possible D gene (6 bases). Trimming pared 3 bases from V and 4 bases from J, leaving 9 bases between. The CDR3 covers 13 residues. The germline gives CDR1 LNHDA, CDR2 SQIVND (reference sequence).

The V gene is TRBV30, the J gene TRBJ1-5, with TRBD1 matching over 7 bases. J gave up 4 bases and V 5 bases, and 5 bases lay outside the gene matches. CDR3 length equals 13 residues. From germline, CDR1 is GTSNPN and CDR2 SVGIG (reference sequence). CDR3 bases: TGTGCCTGGGCGGAACAGGGGAATCAGCCCCAGCATTTT. Translation: CAWAEQGNQPQHF.

V is TRBV13 and J is TRBJ1-1; D uncertain. The CDR3 has 14 amino acids. Between the trimmed V and J ends, which lost 3 bases and 1 base, there was a span of 9 bases. Looked up from germline, CDR1 is PRHDT and CDR2 is FYEKMQ (reference sequence). CDR3 in amino acids: CASSFKTENTEAFF. The CDR3 bases are TGTGCCAGCAGCTTCAAGACGGAGAACACTGAAGCTTTCTTT.

The chain employs TRBV5-1 and TRBJ2-1, with D perhaps TRBD1 (5 bases). The germline gives CDR1 SGHRS, CDR2 YFSETQ. This CDR3 has 14 amino acids. V was trimmed by 7 bases and J by 5 bases, leaving 16 bases between them. The CDR3 DNA sequence: TGCGCCAGCCTACAGGACGGATTTAACAATGAGCAGTTCTTC. Protein sequence: CASLQDGFNNEQFF.

The chain employs TRBV6-1 and TRBJ2-1; TRBD2 agrees at 9 bases. Germline assignment: CDR1 MNHNS and CDR2 SASEGT. The CDR3 consists of 16 residues. The V gene end was trimmed by 4 bases and the J gene end by 3 bases; junction bases not matched to a gene: 7. The CDR3 DNA reads as TGTGCCAGCAGTGGGGCTAGCGGGATCTACTACAATGAGCAGTTCTTC. It translates to CASSGASGIYYNEQFF.

This clone was seen only once. The chain joins TRBV3-1 (or the pseudogene TRBV3-2) to TRBJ2-7; D possibly uses TRBD1 or TRBD2 (5 bases each). The CDR3 consists of 16 residues. V lost 0 bases and J lost 2, with 14 bases in between. Germline CDR1 is LGHDT and CDR2 is YNNKEL (reference sequence). CDR3 sequence: CASSQDKGRTTYEQYF. In DNA form, the CDR3 reads TGTGCCAGCAGCCAAGACAAGGGACGGACGACCTACGAGCAGTACTTC.

The V gene is TRBV12-3 or TRBV12-4, the J gene TRBJ2-1, with a weak D call TRBD2 (5 bases). The CDR3 is 11 amino acids. V lost 8 bases and J lost 9, with 11 bases in between. The CDR3 DNA follows: TGTGCCAGCGGTCTTGGAGGTGAGCAGTTCTTC. Protein: CASGLGGEQFF.

The genes are TRBV6-5 and TRBJ2-5; 14 nucleotides align to TRBD2. This CDR3 comprises 14 residues. Trimming took 6 bases from V and 4 from J; bases not matched to a gene: 1. Germline-derived CDR1 and CDR2 are MNHEY and SVGAGI. In nucleotides, the CDR3 is TGTGCCAGCAGGGGACTAGCGGGAGCAGAGACCCAGTACTTC. Its translation is CASRGLAGAETQYF.

The rearrangement joins TRBV18 to TRBJ2-3, with TRBD2 matching over 8 bases. The CDR3 spans 17 residues. Losses at the gene ends were 3 bases for V and 3 bases for J; bases not matched to a gene: 11. Germline V gene data show CDR1 as KGHSH and CDR2 as LQKENI. The CDR3 DNA is TGTGCCAGCTCACCGACCGGCGGGGGGCAAAGAACAGATACGCAGTATTTT. It is translated as CASSPTGGGQRTDTQYF.